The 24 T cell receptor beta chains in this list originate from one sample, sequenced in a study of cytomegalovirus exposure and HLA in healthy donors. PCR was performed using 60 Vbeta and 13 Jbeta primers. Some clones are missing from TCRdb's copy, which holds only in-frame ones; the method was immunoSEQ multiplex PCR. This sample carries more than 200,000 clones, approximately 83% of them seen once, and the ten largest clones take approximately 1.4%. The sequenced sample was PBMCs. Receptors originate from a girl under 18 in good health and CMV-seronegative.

The CDR3 bases are TGTGCCACCGAACGGGATCGGGGGGCTGGGGCCAACGTCCTGACTTTC. This sequence encodes CATERDRGAGANVLTF. The chain couples TRBV2 to TRBJ2-6, with TRBD2 matching over 7 bases. Trimming removed 10 bases from V and 2 bases from J; junction bases left unmatched: 11. This CDR3 region has 16 residues. Per germline, CDR1 SNHLY and CDR2 FYNNEI. Full variable domain (missing parts from reference TRBV2 and TRBJ2-6): EPEVTQTPSHQVTQMGQEVILRCVPISNHLYFYWYRQILGQKVEFLVSFYNNEISEKSEIFDDQFSVERPDGSNFTLKIRSTKLEDSAMYFCATERDRGAGANVLTFGAGSRLTVL.

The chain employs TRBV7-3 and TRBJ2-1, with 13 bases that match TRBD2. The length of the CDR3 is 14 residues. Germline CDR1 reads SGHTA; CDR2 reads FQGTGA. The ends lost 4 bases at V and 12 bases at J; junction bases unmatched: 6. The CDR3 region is CASSSWTSGSGQFF. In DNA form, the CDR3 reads TGTGCCAGCAGCTCATGGACTAGCGGGAGCGGGCAGTTCTTC.

The CDR3 is CASSPYTGSQTYEQYF. CDR3 coding DNA: TGTGCCAGCAGTCCATACACAGGGTCCCAAACCTACGAGCAGTACTTC. The chain carries TRBV27 and TRBJ2-7; TRBD1 is a possible D gene (6 bases). Germline values: CDR1 MNHEY, CDR2 SMNVEV (reference sequence). With 5 bases removed from V and 2 bases from J, the gap between germline ends came to 19 bases. The length of the CDR3 is 16 residues.

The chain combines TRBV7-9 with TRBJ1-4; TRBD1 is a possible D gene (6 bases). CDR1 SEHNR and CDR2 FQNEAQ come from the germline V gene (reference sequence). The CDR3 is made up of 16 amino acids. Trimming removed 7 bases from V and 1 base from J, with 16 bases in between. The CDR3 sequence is CASKPRGRVTNEKLFF. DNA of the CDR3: TGTGCCAGCAAGCCTAGGGGGAGGGTAACTAATGAAAAACTGTTTTTT.

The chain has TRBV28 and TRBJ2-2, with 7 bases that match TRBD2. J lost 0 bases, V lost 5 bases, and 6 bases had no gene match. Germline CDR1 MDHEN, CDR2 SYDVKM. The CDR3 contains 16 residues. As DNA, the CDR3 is TGTGCCAGCAGTACGCTAGCGGAAACGAACACCGGGGAGCTGTTTTTT. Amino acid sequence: CASSTLAETNTGELFF.

CDR3 bases: TGTGCCAGCACCGATTCAGGGTCCCCCTACAATGAGCAGTTCTTC. This encodes CASTDSGSPYNEQFF. The chain employs TRBV28 and TRBJ2-1; D perhaps matches TRBD1 (5 bases). CDR3 length: 15 amino acids. Trimming left V 7 bases short and J 2 bases short, with 15 bases between. Germline CDR1 reads MDHEN; CDR2 reads SYDVKM.

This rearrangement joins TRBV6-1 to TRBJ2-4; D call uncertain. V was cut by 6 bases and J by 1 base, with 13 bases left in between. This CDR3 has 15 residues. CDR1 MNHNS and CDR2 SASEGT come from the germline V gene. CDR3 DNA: TGTGCCAGCAGAACTTTAGAGGTTGCCAAAAACATTCAGTACTTC. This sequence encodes CASRTLEVAKNIQYF.

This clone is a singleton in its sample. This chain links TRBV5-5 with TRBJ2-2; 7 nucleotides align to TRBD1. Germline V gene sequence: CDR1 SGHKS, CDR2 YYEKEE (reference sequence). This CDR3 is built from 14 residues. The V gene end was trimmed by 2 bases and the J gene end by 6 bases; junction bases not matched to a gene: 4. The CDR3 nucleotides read TGTGCCAGCAGCTTAAGACAGGGCTCCGGGGAGCTGTTTTTT. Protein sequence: CASSLRQGSGELFF.

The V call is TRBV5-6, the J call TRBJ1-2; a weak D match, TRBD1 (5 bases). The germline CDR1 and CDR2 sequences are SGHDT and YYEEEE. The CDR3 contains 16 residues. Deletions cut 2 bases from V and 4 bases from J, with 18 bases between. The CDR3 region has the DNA TGTGCCAGCAGCTTCGGCCTGGAGGGGCCTCCCTATGGCTACACCTTC. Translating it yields CASSFGLEGPPYGYTF. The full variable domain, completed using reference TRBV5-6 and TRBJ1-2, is DAGVTQSPTHLIKTRGQQVTLRCSPKSGHDTVSWYQQALGQGPQFIFQYYEEEERQRGNFPDRFSGHQFPNYSSELNVNALLLGDSALYLCASSFGLEGPPYGYTFGSGTRLTVV.

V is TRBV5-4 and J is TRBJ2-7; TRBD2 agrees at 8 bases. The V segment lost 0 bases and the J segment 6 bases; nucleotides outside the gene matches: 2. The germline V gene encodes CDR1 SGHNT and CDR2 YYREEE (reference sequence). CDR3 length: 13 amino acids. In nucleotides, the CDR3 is TGTGCCAGCAGCTTGGTTAGCGGGGTCGAGCAGTACTTC. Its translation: CASSLVSGVEQYF.

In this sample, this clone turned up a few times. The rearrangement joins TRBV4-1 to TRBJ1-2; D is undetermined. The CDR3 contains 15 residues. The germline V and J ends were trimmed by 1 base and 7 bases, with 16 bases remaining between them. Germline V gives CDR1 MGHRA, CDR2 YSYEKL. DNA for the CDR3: TGCGCCAGCAGCCAAGTCGTAGCGTCACGAGGTGGCTACACCTTC. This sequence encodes CASSQVVASRGGYTF.

CDR3 sequence: CASSLDSFSGANVLTF. CDR3 DNA sequence: TGTGCCAGCAGTTTGGACAGCTTCTCTGGGGCCAACGTCCTGACTTTC. The V gene is TRBV2, the J gene TRBJ2-6; possibly TRBD1 for D (6 bases). The CDR3 covers 16 residues. From germline, CDR1 is SNHLY and CDR2 FYNNEI. V lost 5 bases and J lost 0, with 11 bases in between.

The CDR3 DNA sequence: TGTGCCAGCAGCTTCAGCGGGGGAGGTTCCTACGAGCAGTACTTC. It translates to CASSFSGGGSYEQYF. V is TRBV5-4 and J is TRBJ2-7; 8 bases fit TRBD2. The V gene end was trimmed by 2 bases and the J gene end by 1 base; junction bases not matched to a gene: 5. The CDR3 has 15 amino acids. Germline V gene lookup returns CDR1 SGHNT and CDR2 YYREEE (reference sequence).

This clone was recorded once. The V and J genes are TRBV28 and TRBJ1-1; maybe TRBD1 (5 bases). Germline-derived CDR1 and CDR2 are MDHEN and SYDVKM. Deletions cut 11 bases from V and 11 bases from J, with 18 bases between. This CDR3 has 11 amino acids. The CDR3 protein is CAVGGVLGAFF. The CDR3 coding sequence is TGTGCCGTCGGGGGGGTGTTAGGGGCTTTCTTT.

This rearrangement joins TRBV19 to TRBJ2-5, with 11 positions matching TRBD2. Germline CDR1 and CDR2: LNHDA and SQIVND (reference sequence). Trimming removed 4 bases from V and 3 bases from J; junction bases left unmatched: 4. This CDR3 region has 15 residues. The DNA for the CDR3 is TGTGCCAGTAGTACCCTGGGACTAGCGGAAGAGACCCAGTACTTC. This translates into CASSTLGLAEETQYF. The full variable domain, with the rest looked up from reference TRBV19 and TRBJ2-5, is DGGITQSPKYLFRKEGQNVTLSCEQNLNHDAMYWYRQDPGQGLRLIYYSQIVNDFQKGDIAEGYSVSREKKESFPLTVTSAQKNPTAFYLCASSTLGLAEETQYFGPGTRLLVL.

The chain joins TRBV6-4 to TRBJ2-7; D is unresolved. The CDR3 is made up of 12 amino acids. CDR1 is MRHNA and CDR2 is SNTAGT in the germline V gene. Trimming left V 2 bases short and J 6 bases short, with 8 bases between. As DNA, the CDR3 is TGTGCCAGCAGTGACGGTACTGCCGAGCAGTACTTC. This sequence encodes CASSDGTAEQYF.

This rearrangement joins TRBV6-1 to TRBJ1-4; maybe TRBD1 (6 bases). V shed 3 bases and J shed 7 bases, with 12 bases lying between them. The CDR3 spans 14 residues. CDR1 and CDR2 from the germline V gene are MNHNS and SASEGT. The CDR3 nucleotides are TGTGCCAGCAGTGACTGGCAGGGGAGTGAAAAACTGTTTTTT. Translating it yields CASSDWQGSEKLFF.

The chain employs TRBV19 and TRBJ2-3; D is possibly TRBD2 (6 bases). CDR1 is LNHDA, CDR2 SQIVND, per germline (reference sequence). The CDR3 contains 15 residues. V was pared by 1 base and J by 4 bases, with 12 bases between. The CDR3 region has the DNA TGTGCCAGTAGTATAGGGGGCGGAGGGGCAGATACGCAGTATTTT. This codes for CASSIGGGGADTQYF. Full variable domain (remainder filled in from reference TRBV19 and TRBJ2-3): DGGITQSPKYLFRKEGQNVTLSCEQNLNHDAMYWYRQDPGQGLRLIYYSQIVNDFQKGDIAEGYSVSREKKESFPLTVTSAQKNPTAFYLCASSIGGGGADTQYFGPGTRLTVL.

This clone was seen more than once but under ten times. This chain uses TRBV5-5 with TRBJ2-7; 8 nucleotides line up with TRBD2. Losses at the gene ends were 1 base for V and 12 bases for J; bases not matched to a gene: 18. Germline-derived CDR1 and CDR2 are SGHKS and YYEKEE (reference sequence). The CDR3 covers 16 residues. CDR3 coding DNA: TGTGCCAGCAGCTTGATCGAGAGCGGGGGAAAGCCTGATATGTACTTC. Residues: CASSLIESGGKPDMYF.

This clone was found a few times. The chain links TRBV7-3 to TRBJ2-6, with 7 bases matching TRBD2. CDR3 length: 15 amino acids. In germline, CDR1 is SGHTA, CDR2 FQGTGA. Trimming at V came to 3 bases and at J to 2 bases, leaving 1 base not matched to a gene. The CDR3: CASSLGGAGANVLTF. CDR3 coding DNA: TGTGCCAGCAGCTTGGGGGGGGCTGGGGCCAACGTCCTGACTTTC.

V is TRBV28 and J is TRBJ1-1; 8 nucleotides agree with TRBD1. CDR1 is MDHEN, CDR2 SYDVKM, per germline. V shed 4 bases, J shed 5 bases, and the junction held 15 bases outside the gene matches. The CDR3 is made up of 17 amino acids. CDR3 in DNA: TGTGCCAGCAGTTCACCGGGACAGGCCTTGCGGGGGACTGAAGCTTTCTTT. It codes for CASSSPGQALRGTEAFF.

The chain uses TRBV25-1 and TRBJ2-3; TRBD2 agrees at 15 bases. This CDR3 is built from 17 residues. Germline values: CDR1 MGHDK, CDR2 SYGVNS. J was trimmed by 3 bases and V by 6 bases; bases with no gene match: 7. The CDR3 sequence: CASSGLAGGPRTDTQYF. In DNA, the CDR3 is TGTGCCAGCAGCGGACTAGCGGGAGGGCCTAGGACAGATACGCAGTATTTT.

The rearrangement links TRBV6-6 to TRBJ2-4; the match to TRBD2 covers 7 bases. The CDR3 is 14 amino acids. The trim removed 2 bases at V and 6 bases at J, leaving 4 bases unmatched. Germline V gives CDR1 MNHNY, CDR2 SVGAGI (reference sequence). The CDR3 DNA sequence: TGTGCCAGCAGTTACCGCGGGGGAGGAAACATTCAGTACTTC. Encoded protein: CASSYRGGGNIQYF.

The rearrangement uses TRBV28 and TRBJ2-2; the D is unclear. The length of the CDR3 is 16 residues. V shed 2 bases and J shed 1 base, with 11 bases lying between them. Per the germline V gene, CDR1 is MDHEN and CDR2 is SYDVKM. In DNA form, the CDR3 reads TGTGCCAGCAGTTTACGTCACCCCAGGAACACCGGGGAGCTGTTTTTT. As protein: CASSLRHPRNTGELFF.